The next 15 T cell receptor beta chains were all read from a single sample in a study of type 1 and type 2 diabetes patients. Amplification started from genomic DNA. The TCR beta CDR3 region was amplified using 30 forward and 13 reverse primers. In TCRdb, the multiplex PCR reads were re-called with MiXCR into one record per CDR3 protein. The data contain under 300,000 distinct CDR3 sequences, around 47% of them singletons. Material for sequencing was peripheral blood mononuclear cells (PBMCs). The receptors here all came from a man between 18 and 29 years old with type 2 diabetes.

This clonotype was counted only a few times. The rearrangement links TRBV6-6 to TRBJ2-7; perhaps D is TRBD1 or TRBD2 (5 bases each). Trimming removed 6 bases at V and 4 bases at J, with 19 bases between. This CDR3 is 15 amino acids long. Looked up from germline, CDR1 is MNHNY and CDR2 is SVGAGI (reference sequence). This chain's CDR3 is CASSYPVWGPYEQYF. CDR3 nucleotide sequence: TGTGCCAGCAGCTACCCCGTGTGGGGACCATACGAGCAGTACTTC.

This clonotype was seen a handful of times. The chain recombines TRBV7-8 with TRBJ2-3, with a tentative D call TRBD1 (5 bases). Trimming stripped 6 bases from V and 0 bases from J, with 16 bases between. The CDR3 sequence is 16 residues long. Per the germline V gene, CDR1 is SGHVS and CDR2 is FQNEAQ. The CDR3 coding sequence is TGTGCCAGCAGATATCATTGGACACCCAGCACAGATACGCAGTATTTT. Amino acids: CASRYHWTPSTDTQYF.

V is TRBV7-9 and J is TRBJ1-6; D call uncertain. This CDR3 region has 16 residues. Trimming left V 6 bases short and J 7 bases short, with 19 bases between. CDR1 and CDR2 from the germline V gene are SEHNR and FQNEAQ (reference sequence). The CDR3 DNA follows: TGTGCCAGCAGTTATAGAAGTGGACGGAGGAATTCACCCCTCCACTTT. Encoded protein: CASSYRSGRRNSPLHF.

CDR3 protein: CASSFKGALYQPQHF. The CDR3 DNA reads as TGTGCCAGCAGTTTTAAAGGGGCACTGTATCAGCCCCAGCATTTT. The rearrangement links TRBV12-3 or TRBV12-4 to TRBJ1-5, with D perhaps matching TRBD1 (5 bases). This CDR3 contains 15 residues. Between the trimmed V and J ends, which lost 3 bases and 5 bases, there was a span of 14 bases.

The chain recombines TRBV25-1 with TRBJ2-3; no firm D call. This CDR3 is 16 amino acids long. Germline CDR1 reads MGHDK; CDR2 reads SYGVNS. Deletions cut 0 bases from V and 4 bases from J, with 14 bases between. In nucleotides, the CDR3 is TGTGCCAGCAGTGAATACGGCACTTTGTATCCAGATACGCAGTATTTT. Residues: CASSEYGTLYPDTQYF.

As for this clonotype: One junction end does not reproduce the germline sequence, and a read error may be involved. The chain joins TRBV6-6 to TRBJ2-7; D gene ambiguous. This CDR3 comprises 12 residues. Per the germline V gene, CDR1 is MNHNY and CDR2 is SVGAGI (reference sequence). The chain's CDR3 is CAISESKAEQYF. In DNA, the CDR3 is TGTGCCATCAGTGAGTCGAAGGCCGAGCAGTACTTC.

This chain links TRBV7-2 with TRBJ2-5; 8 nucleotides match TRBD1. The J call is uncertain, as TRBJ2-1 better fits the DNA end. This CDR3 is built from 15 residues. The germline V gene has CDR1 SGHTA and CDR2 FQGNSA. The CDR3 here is CASGIIRTGLNEQFF. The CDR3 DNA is TGTGCCAGCGGCATCATACGGACAGGGCTTAATGAGCAGTTCTTC.

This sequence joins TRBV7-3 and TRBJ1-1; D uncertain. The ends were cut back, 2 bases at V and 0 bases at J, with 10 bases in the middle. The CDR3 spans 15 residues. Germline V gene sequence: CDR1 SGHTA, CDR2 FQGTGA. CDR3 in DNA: TGTGCCAGCAGCTTAGCGCTTCCCGTGAACACTGAAGCTTTCTTT. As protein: CASSLALPVNTEAFF.

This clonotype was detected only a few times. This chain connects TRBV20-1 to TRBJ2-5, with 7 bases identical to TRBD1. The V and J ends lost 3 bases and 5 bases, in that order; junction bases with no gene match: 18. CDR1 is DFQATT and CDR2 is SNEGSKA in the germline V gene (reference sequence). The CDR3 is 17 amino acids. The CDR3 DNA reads TGCAGTGCTAGGACAGGGTCTTATGATATAATGGCGGAGACCCAGTACTTC. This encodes CSARTGSYDIMAETQYF.

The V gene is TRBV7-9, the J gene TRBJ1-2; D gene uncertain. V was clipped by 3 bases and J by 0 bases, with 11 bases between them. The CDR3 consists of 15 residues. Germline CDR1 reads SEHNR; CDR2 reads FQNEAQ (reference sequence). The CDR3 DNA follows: TGTGCCAGCAGCTTTTGGATGGGAACTAACTATGGCTACACCTTC. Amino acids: CASSFWMGTNYGYTF. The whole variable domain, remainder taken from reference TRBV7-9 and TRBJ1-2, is DTGVSQNPRHKITKRGQNVTFRCDPISEHNRLYWYRQTLGQGPEFLTYFQNEAQLEKSRLLSDRFSAERPKGSFSTLEIQRTEQGDSAMYLCASSFWMGTNYGYTFGSGTRLTVV.

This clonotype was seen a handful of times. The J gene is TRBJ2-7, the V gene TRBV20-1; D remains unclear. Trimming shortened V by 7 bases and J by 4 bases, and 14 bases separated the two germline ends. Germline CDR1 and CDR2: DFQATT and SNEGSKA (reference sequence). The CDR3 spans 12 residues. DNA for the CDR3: TGCAGTGTACACGGTAATTTATACGAGCAGTACTTC. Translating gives CSVHGNLYEQYF.

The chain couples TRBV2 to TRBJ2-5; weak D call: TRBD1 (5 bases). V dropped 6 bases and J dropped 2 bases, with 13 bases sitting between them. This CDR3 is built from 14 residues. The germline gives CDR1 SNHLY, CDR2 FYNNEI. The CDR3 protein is CASSLNQGQETQYF. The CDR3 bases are TGTGCCAGCAGCTTAAATCAGGGACAAGAGACCCAGTACTTC.

The CDR3 coding sequence is TGTGCCAGTACCATGGCGGGAGCTTACAATGAGCAGTTCTTC. Its protein product is CASTMAGAYNEQFF. The gene calls are TRBV19 and TRBJ2-1; TRBD2 matches at 7 bases. With 7 bases clipped from V and 4 bases from J, the junction kept 7 bases outside the gene matches. This CDR3 has 14 amino acids. Germline CDR1 reads LNHDA; CDR2 reads SQIVND (reference sequence).

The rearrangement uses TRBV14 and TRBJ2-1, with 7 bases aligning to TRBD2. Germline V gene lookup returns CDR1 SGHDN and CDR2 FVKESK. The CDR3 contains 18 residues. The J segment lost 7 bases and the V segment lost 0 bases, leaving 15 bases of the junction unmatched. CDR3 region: CASSQEGGGSPLRNEQFF. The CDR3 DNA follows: TGTGCCAGCAGCCAAGAAGGCGGCGGGAGTCCTCTACGGAATGAGCAGTTCTTC.

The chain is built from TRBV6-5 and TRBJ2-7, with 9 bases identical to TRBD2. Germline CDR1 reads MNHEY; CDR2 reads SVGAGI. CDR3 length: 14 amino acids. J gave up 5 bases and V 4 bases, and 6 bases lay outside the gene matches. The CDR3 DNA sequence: TGTGCCAGCAGTTGGGGACTAGCCCCGGACGAGCAGTACTTC. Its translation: CASSWGLAPDEQYF.